This T cell receptor (beta chain) was sequenced in a study of identical twins. TCRdb independently ran MiXCR on the 5' RACE reads; one entry per CDR3 protein. In the table there are around 1.7 million distinct CDR3 sequences, 25% to 35% of which are singletons. CDR1 is SGHTA and CDR2 is FQGNSA in the germline V gene. V lost 2 bases to trimming and J lost 0 bases, with 8 bases between them. This CDR3 contains 15 residues. Whole-study results and caveats: Cord blood's abundant beta clonotypes had fewer insertions, unlike memory repertoires. Weaker excess sharing between twins was seen in beta out-of-frame sequences.

As concerns this clonotype: The antigen remains undetermined. A much larger clone lies a single base off, so this may be a read error. Because it lacks the conserved phenylalanine or tryptophan at the end, this CDR3 is likely a read error.

Sequenced input: cord blood. The receptor's source is a newborn girl in good health. The chain couples TRBV7-2 to TRBJ2-1, with a tentative D call TRBD1 (6 bases). The CDR3 reads CASSLWTASYNEQFL. The CDR3 coding sequence is TGTGCCAGCAGCTTATGGACAGCCTCCTACAATGAGCAGTTCCTC.